One TCR beta chain is described in this entry. One junction end does not reproduce the germline sequence, and a read error may be involved. The data derive from a study of blood T cell repertoires in COVID-19. This CDR3 region has 13 residues. Germline V gene sequence: CDR1 MDHEN, CDR2 SYDVKM. TCRdb's table, derived via immunoSEQ multiplex PCR, lists solely in-frame clones and lacks some. Of approximately 240,000 clones listed, 65% to 85% were seen once; the top ten hold 1.3%. The V and J genes are TRBV28 and TRBJ1-1; 10 nucleotides agree with TRBD1. This sequence was found in a woman aged 25 to 39 with COVID-19, enrolled during active disease. The sample was peripheral blood. CDR3 DNA sequence: TGTGCCAGCAGCCCCGGGACAGGGGCCCCCCGGGTCTTT. The encoded protein is CASSPGTGAPRVF.